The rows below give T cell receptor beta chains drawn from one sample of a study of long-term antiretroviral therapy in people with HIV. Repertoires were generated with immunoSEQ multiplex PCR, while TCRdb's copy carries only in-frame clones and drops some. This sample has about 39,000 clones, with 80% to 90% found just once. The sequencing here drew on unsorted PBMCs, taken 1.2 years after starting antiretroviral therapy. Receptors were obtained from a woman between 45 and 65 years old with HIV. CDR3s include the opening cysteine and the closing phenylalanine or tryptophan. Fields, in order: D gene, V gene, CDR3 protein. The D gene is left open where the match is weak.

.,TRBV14,CASSPTGNTGNTIYF
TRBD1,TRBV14,CASSRMDRGHAAFF
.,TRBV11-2,CASSLNRALNTEAFF
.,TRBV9,CASSVELNYGYTF
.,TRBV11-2,CASSPLRGGEQYF
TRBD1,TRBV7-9,CASSFGGQGHSPLHF
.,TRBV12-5,CASGQFVEQYF
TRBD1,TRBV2,CASSDGQGADTQYF
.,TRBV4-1,CASSQETLGRNTEAFF
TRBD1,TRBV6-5,CASSDGTGSYEQYF
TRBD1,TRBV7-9,CASGRGQGASTGELFF
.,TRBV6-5,CASSYTRAGGRETQYF
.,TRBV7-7,CASSQEVSVGSGQDTQYF
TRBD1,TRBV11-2,CASRPGQGYGLAEAFF
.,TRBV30,CAWTPEGPGYTF
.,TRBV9,CASSRSAGEQYF
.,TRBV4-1,CASSQEGVSGNTIYF
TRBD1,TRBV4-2,CASSHVGQGETNEKLFF
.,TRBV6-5,CASSLNVGNSPLHF
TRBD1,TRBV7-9,CASSLGQGDLKQYF
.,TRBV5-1,CASSLAGGNEKLFF
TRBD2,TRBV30,CASRLAGRKTQYF
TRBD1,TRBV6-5,CATAPTQGYRETQYF
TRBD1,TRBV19,CASSDRDRAYEQYF
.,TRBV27,CASREGSSYEQYF
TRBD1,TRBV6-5,CASSGDREGGNTIYF
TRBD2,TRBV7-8,CASSPYGLARETQYF
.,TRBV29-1,CSVRPIAGNTIYF
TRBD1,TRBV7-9,CASSRGQGQYGYTF
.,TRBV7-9,CASSSGPQTNYGYTF
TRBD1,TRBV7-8,CASSYSTGGSYTF
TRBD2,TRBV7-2,CASSLRGGQISGELFF
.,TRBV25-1,CASSGHSGAQHF
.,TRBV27,CASSLGGSEAFF
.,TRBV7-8,CASDGGNEQFF
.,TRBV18,CASSPPTTLFGYTF
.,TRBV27,CASSFSRGVAPDTQYF
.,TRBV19,CASSIVGGGPGELFF
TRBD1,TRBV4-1,CASSHPEGTGSHEQYF
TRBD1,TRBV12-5,CASAPGQSSNQPQHF
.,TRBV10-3,CAISESTLSGNTIYF
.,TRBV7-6,CASSLAGGNTGELFF
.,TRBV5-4,CASSLDRTPGGYTF
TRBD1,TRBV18,CASSAGGVYYGYTF
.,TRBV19,CASRGQAVSGANVLTF
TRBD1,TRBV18,CASSRTGGSWRETQYF
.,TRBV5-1,CASSAQGSPTEAFF
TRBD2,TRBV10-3,CAINHGRGGYNEQYF
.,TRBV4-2,CASSQPPGAYDSPLHF
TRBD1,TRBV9,CASSSTGTAASGANVLTF